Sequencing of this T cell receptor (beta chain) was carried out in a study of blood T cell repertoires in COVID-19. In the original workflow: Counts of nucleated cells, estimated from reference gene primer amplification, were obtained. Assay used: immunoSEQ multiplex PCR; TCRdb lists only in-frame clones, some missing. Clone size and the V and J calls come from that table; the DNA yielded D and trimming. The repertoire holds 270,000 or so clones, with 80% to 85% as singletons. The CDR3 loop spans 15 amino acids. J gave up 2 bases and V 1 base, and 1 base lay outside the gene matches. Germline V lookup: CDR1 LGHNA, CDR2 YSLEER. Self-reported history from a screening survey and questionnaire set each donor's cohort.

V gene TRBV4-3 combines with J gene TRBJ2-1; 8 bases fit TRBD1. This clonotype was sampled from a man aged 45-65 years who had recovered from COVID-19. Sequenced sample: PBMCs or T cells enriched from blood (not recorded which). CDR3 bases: TGCGCCAGCAGCCAAGCGGGACAGGCCTACAATGAGCAGTTCTTC. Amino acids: CASSQAGQAYNEQFF.